Included here is one T cell receptor (beta chain) sequence, with context. Its antigen is not known. Germline values: CDR1 WNHNN, CDR2 SYGVQD (reference sequence). The trim removed 5 bases at V and 3 bases at J, leaving 5 bases unmatched. The CDR3 runs to 14 residues. The sample originates from a study of T cell responses to AZD1222 COVID-19 vaccine. Overall study results and limits: Recipients of AZD1222 seropositive at baseline numbered only 6 or 7. Clonal diversity was possibly underestimated; the donors were predominantly white British and more often female.

Assay used: immunoSEQ multiplex PCR; TCRdb lists only in-frame clones, some missing. The repertoire holds about 150,000 clones, with 85% to 95% as singletons. The input for sequencing was peripheral blood, taken on day 0 of AZD1222 vaccination. The TCR was taken from an adult in good health. The gene calls are TRBV10-1 and TRBJ2-3, with TRBD1 identical over 7 bases. This CDR3 reads CASSNRGSTDTQYF. CDR3 sequence (DNA): TGCGCCAGCAGTAACAGGGGATCGACAGATACGCAGTATTTT.